The 14 T cell receptor beta chains reported below all come from one sample, sequenced in a study of T cells in Graves' hyperthyroidism and ophthalmopathy. RNA transcripts yielded amplified TCR beta CDR3 regions. TCR CDR3 underwent first-round RT-PCR with the HTBI primer set. TCRdb re-analysed the multiplex PCR reads in MiXCR, keeping a single row per CDR3 protein. The sample consists of hundreds of thousands of distinct CDR3 sequences, 12% to 15% of them appearing once. Material: blood. Receptors were obtained from a woman aged 18-35 years with Graves' hyperthyroidism.

The chain uses TRBV28 and TRBJ1-5; D perhaps matches TRBD1 (6 bases). Germline lookup yields CDR1 MDHEN and CDR2 SYDVKM. This CDR3 contains 20 residues. Deletions cut 5 bases from V and 1 base from J, with 27 bases between. The CDR3 here is CASSGGRHYQTKGSNQPQHF. For the CDR3, the DNA is TGTGCCAGCAGTGGGGGCCGACATTACCAAACGAAGGGGAGCAATCAGCCCCAGCATTTT.

The table lists this clonotype with many counts. The rearrangement uses TRBV12-3 or TRBV12-4 and TRBJ2-5; 7 bases match TRBD2. V trimming: 6 bases; J trimming: 5 bases; junction bases outside the gene matches: 12. The length of the CDR3 is 15 residues. The CDR3 DNA reads TGTGCCAGCAGCCGGACGAGCGGGGTGCGGGAGACCCAGTACTTC. This gives the protein CASSRTSGVRETQYF.

The chain links TRBV20-1 to TRBJ1-2; tentative D call: TRBD1 (5 bases). Germline V CDR1 and CDR2: DFQATT, SNEGSKA (reference sequence). The CDR3 has 13 residues. V dropped 0 bases and J dropped 3 bases, with 8 bases sitting between them. The CDR3 reads CSARETEYYGYTF. The CDR3 DNA follows: TGCAGTGCTAGAGAGACAGAGTACTATGGCTACACCTTC.

This clonotype was found many times. V usage is TRBV11-3 and J usage is TRBJ2-2; D perhaps matches TRBD2 (5 bases). In germline, CDR1 is SGHNT, CDR2 YENEEA. The germline V and J ends were trimmed by 5 bases and 6 bases, with 19 bases remaining between them. CDR3 size: 16 residues. For the CDR3, the DNA is TGTGCCAGCAGCCCCGGCCAGTGGGGAGACCCCGGGGAGCTGTTTTTT. It translates to CASSPGQWGDPGELFF.

As concerns this clonotype: The conserved final phenylalanine or tryptophan is absent from the CDR3, which likely points to a read error. This sequence joins TRBV19 and TRBJ1-5, with no clear D. CDR1 and CDR2 from the germline V gene are LNHDA and SQIVND (reference sequence). V lost 7 bases and J lost 1, with 14 bases in between. CDR3 length: 15 residues. CDR3 DNA sequence: TGTGCCAGTAAGAATCCGGGGATGAGCAATCAGCCCCAGCATCTT. The encoded protein is CASKNPGMSNQPQHL.

The gene calls are TRBV12-5 and TRBJ2-2; 13 nucleotides match TRBD2. V lost 2 bases to trimming and J lost 6 bases; unmatched junction nucleotides: 6. Germline CDR1 is LGHNT and CDR2 is FRNRAP. The CDR3 runs 17 residues. CDR3 in DNA: TGTGCTAGTGGTTTGTACCCGACTAGCGGGAGGTCCGGGGAGCTGTTTTTT. The encoded protein is CASGLYPTSGRSGELFF.

In this sample, this clonotype turned up many times. This chain links TRBV24-1 with TRBJ2-1; D possibly corresponds to TRBD1 (6 bases). This CDR3 comprises 15 residues. Germline lookup yields CDR1 KGHDR and CDR2 SFDVKD. V gave up 3 bases and J gave up 9 bases, with 17 bases separating them. The CDR3 loop is CATSDPVQGRGEQFF. In DNA form, the CDR3 reads TGTGCCACCAGTGATCCCGTCCAGGGCAGGGGTGAGCAGTTCTTC.

This chain links TRBV19 with TRBJ1-5, with TRBD1 matching 7 bases. The V segment lost 7 bases and the J segment 4 bases; nucleotides outside the gene matches: 4. The CDR3 extends over 13 amino acids. The germline V gene encodes CDR1 LNHDA and CDR2 SQIVND (reference sequence). The CDR3 coding sequence is TGTGCCAGTAAAAGACAGGGAAATCAGCCCCAGCATTTT. Translated: CASKRQGNQPQHF.

This clonotype occurred many times. The V call is TRBV4-1, the J call TRBJ1-5; 7 bases line up with TRBD1. The CDR3 totals 15 residues. V lost 3 bases to trimming and J lost 3 bases; unmatched junction nucleotides: 5. Germline V gives CDR1 MGHRA, CDR2 YSYEKL. The CDR3 sequence: CASSQGDRVNQPQHF. DNA of the CDR3: TGCGCCAGCAGCCAGGGAGACAGGGTCAATCAGCCCCAGCATTTT.

This clonotype turned up a few times. CDR3 protein: CAITPGYRDWEQFF. As DNA, the CDR3 is TGTGCCATCACCCCGGGCTACAGGGATTGGGAGCAGTTCTTC. The V gene is TRBV2, the J gene TRBJ2-1, with a possible D match to TRBD1 (6 bases). Germline V gene lookup returns CDR1 SNHLY and CDR2 FYNNEI. V was clipped by 10 bases and J by 10 bases, with 23 bases between them. The CDR3 loop spans 14 amino acids.

This clonotype was seen repeatedly, ten times or more. The chain has TRBV4-1 and TRBJ1-5; TRBD1 matches at 8 bases. The CDR3 spans 15 residues. Germline CDR1 MGHRA, CDR2 YSYEKL. The ends lost 7 bases at V and 5 bases at J; junction bases unmatched: 10. The CDR3 region has the DNA TGCGCCAGCAAAGGCGTCGGACAGGGCCATCAGCCCCAGCATTTT. Amino acid sequence: CASKGVGQGHQPQHF.

A few counts support this clonotype. The chain uses TRBV20-1 and TRBJ2-7, with 10 bases that match TRBD2. CDR3 length equals 16 residues. Germline CDR1 DFQATT, CDR2 SNEGSKA (reference sequence). V gave up 3 bases and J gave up 6 bases; unmatched junction bases: 14. The CDR3 bases are TGCAGTGCTAGTTCACGAGGGCTAGCGGGAGTCCCCGAGCAGTACTTC. The encoded protein is CSASSRGLAGVPEQYF.

On this clonotype: Its ends do not fully match the called genes, so a read error is possible. The rearrangement uses TRBV7-9 and TRBJ1-1; D remains ambiguous. This CDR3 has 13 amino acids. Germline V CDR1 and CDR2: SEHNR, FQNEAQ (reference sequence). CDR3 nucleotide sequence: TGTGTCAGCAGCCCCCCCCGAGGGACTGAAGCTTTCTTT. Translation gives CVSSPPRGTEAFF.

V is TRBV6-1 and J is TRBJ1-5, with 7 nucleotides matching TRBD1. V lost 3 bases and J lost 4; bases outside the gene matches: 6. This CDR3 is built from 15 residues. Germline V gene data show CDR1 as MNHNS and CDR2 as SASEGT. The CDR3 bases are TGTGCCAGCAGTGAGAGATCAGGGGGTAATCAGCCCCAGCATTTT. Its translation is CASSERSGGNQPQHF.